Described below is a single T cell receptor (beta chain) sequence and its context. Germline-derived CDR1 and CDR2 are LNHDA and SQIVND (reference sequence). Trimming pared 3 bases from V and 6 bases from J, leaving 8 bases between. The CDR3 loop spans 12 amino acids. This specimen belongs to a study of CD8 T cells in Susac syndrome. After extraction with the RNeasy kit, roughly 0.5 to 1 ug of the RNA was reverse transcribed using random hexamers. Using its own MiXCR run on the immunoSEQ multiplex PCR reads, TCRdb lists one record per CDR3 protein. The sample gives 25,000 to 35,000 distinct CDR3 sequences, approximately 94% of which show up once; 0.27% is in the top ten. TCR beta from blood CD8+ and CD4+ T cells was sequenced.

This clonotype was sampled from a human donor in good health. J is TRBJ1-1 and V is TRBV19, with D unresolved. Sequencing was performed on CD8+ T cells from PBMCs. CDR3 sequence (DNA): TGTGCCAGTAGTATCGTGAGGGCTGAAGCTTTCTTT. It is translated as CASSIVRAEAFF.